The clone carrying this TCR beta chain was found once. The CDR3 contains 15 residues. Trimming pared 3 bases from V and 4 bases from J, leaving 16 bases between. CDR1 SGHNT and CDR2 YENEEA come from the germline V gene. These data belong to a study of OX40 agonist ivuxolimab in advanced cancers. Study context: The patients' treatment was ivuxolimab, an agonistic anti-OX40 (CD134) antibody. The dose-escalation cohort had hepatocellular carcinoma, melanoma, renal cell or head and neck cancer. Those enrolled were about 82% male, with a mean age of about 66 years and ages from about 20 to 80.

TCRdb's copy holds only in-frame clones and misses some; the assay was immunoSEQ multiplex PCR. The table includes about 91,000 clones, under 90% detected once. This chain joins TRBV11-3 and TRBJ2-7; maybe TRBD2 (5 bases). Sequencing was performed on CD4+ or CD8+ T cells sorted from blood, taken in a trial of the OX40 agonist ivuxolimab. The receptor was derived from an adult with an advanced solid tumor such as melanoma, head and neck, liver or kidney cancer. The CDR3 loop is CASSLGSGRGYEQYF. CDR3 DNA: TGTGCCAGCAGCTTGGGATCGGGGAGAGGTTACGAGCAGTACTTC. Combining the CDR3 with reference TRBV11-3 and TRBJ2-7 gives the whole variable domain EAGVVQSPRYKIIEKKQPVAFWCNPISGHNTLYWYLQNLGQGPELLIRYENEEAVDDSQLPKDRFSAERLKGVDSTLKIQPAELGDSAVYLCASSLGSGRGYEQYFGPGTRLTVT.